Following are 2 T cell receptor beta chains from one sample sequenced in a study of T cells in Graves' hyperthyroidism and ophthalmopathy. Amplified regions were TCR beta CDR3 sequences from RNA transcripts. HTBI primers were the set used in a first-round RT-PCR of the TCR CDR3. TCRdb reanalysed the multiplex PCR reads using MiXCR and keeps one entry per CDR3 protein. The table includes 400,000 or so distinct CDR3 sequences, over 12% detected once. The specimen sequenced was blood. These receptors came from a woman aged 55-75 years with Graves' ophthalmopathy.

J is TRBJ2-2 and V is TRBV5-1; 12 bases agree with TRBD1. The V segment lost 0 bases and the J segment 6 bases; nucleotides outside the gene matches: 9. The CDR3 sequence is 18 residues long. Germline CDR1 is SGHRS and CDR2 is YFSETQ. CDR3 protein: CASSLGAAGQGAPGELFF. The CDR3 coding sequence is TGCGCCAGCAGCTTGGGGGCAGCGGGACAGGGGGCTCCCGGGGAGCTGTTTTTT.

This clonotype showed up just a few times. The chain joins TRBV30 to TRBJ2-4, with D possibly TRBD2 on 6 matching bases. V lost 0 bases to trimming and J lost 2 bases, with 8 bases between them. The CDR3 sequence is 14 residues long. CDR1 is GTSNPN, CDR2 SVGIG, per germline (reference sequence). The DNA of the CDR3 is TGTGCCTGGAGTGTCCGGGGGTCCAAAAACATTCAGTACTTC. Protein sequence: CAWSVRGSKNIQYF.